This T cell receptor beta chain was profiled in a study of T cell repertoires in cytomegalovirus infection. At the level of the study: From public TCR beta signatures came an indication of both CMV infection and matching HLA type.

With V trimmed by 6 bases and J by 2 bases, 7 bases remained unmatched. There are 14 residues in the CDR3. Germline CDR1 and CDR2: DFQATT and SNEGSKA (reference sequence). TCRdb analysed the reads with MiXCR anew, one entry per CDR3 protein. The sample lists 100,000 to 150,000 distinct CDR3 sequences; 7.5% to 9% were seen once. To note about this clonotype: Antigen: not known.

Study results and caveats: Carriers of CMV plus the relevant HLA were identified by cumulative public TCR beta family frequency. HLA-C-restricted CMV-specific TCR beta clonotypes were dominant in the ex vivo response.

Material for sequencing was PBMCs. This chain joins TRBV20-1 and TRBJ2-7; 10 bases line up with TRBD2. The sequence derives from a human donor in good health (CMV status not recorded). Some clones in this sample may be carry-over from other donors' samples. The CDR3 loop is CSAKLAGLTYEQYF. The CDR3 bases are TGCAGTGCCAAACTAGCGGGGCTCACCTACGAGCAGTACTTC.